These 12 T cell receptor beta chains came from one sample sequenced in a study of T cells in narcolepsy. Some clones are missing from TCRdb's copy, which holds only in-frame ones; the method was immunoSEQ multiplex PCR. Here the sample spans about 25,000 clones, just under 85% being singletons. Material: CD45RA- memory CD4+ T cells from PBMCs. The source of these receptors is a human donor with narcolepsy.

V gene TRBV9 combines with J gene TRBJ2-3; D gene ambiguous. V lost 0 bases to trimming and J lost 5 bases, with 10 bases between them. CDR3 length equals 14 residues. CDR1 and CDR2 from the germline V gene are SGDLS and YYNGEE. CDR3 nucleotides: TGTGCCAGCAGCGTAGTGGGGAACGGAGATACGCAGTATTTT. Translation: CASSVVGNGDTQYF.

This chain joins TRBV20-1 and TRBJ2-1; D gene uncertain. The length of the CDR3 is 10 residues. Germline V gene data show CDR1 as DFQATT and CDR2 as SNEGSKA (reference sequence). The ends were cut back, 4 bases at V and 4 bases at J, with 2 bases in the middle. In nucleotides, the CDR3 is TGCAGTGCTAAGTACAATGAGCAGTTCTTC. It encodes CSAKYNEQFF.

The chain carries TRBV19 and TRBJ1-5, with 8 bases aligning to TRBD1. CDR3 size: 13 residues. The ends lost 7 bases at V and 7 bases at J; junction bases unmatched: 6. In germline, CDR1 is LNHDA, CDR2 SQIVND (reference sequence). The CDR3 sequence: CASKERTGQPQHF. The CDR3 coding sequence is TGTGCCAGTAAAGAGCGGACAGGGCAGCCCCAGCATTTT. Drawing the rest from reference TRBV19 and TRBJ1-5, the complete variable domain is DGGITQSPKYLFRKEGQNVTLSCEQNLNHDAMYWYRQDPGQGLRLIYYSQIVNDFQKGDIAEGYSVSREKKESFPLTVTSAQKNPTAFYLCASKERTGQPQHFGDGTRLSIL.

V is TRBV19 and J is TRBJ2-3; unclear D gene. This CDR3 region has 14 residues. V shed 4 bases and J shed 4 bases, with 12 bases lying between them. CDR1 and CDR2 from the germline V gene are LNHDA and SQIVND (reference sequence). As DNA, the CDR3 is TGTGCCAGTAGTACCACCCTAGGAGCAGATACGCAGTATTTT. This sequence encodes CASSTTLGADTQYF.

The J gene is TRBJ2-5, the V gene TRBV7-2; 8 bases line up with TRBD2. Gene TRBJ2-7 matches the end of the DNA better, so the J call may be wrong. CDR1 and CDR2 from the germline V gene are SGHTA and FQGNSA. This CDR3 is built from 14 residues. CDR3 amino acids: CASSLGLAGYEQYF. DNA of the CDR3: TGTGCCAGCAGCTTAGGGCTAGCGGGCTACGAGCAGTACTTC.

The chain has TRBV18 and TRBJ1-2, with D unclear. Trimming took off 2 bases at V and 4 bases at J, with 11 bases between the two ends. From germline, CDR1 is KGHSH and CDR2 LQKENI. This CDR3 has 14 amino acids. CDR3 residues: CASSPGSTLYGYTF. DNA of the CDR3: TGTGCCAGCTCACCAGGATCCACACTCTATGGCTACACCTTC. Full variable domain (rest looked up from reference TRBV18 and TRBJ1-2): NAGVMQNPRHLVRRRGQEARLRCSPMKGHSHVYWYRQLPEEGLKFMVYLQKENIIDESGMPKERFSAEFPKEGPSILRIQQVVRGDSAAYFCASSPGSTLYGYTFGSGTRLTVV.

The chain has TRBV5-1 and TRBJ2-5; D perhaps matches TRBD1 (6 bases). The assigned J gene may be wrong: the sequence end matches TRBJ2-7 better. This CDR3 is 14 amino acids long. Germline V gene lookup returns CDR1 SGHRS and CDR2 YFSETQ. The CDR3 bases are TGCGCCAGCAGCTCCGGGACATTCTCCTACGAGCAGTACTTC. This gives the protein CASSSGTFSYEQYF.

About this clone: The same CDR3 arises from other DNA sequences in this sample as well. The CDR3 coding sequence is TGTGCCAGCAGTTACGACAGCGTCTCTGGAAACACCATATATTTT. Its protein product is CASSYDSVSGNTIYF. The chain employs TRBV6-6 and TRBJ1-3; tentatively, D is TRBD1 (5 bases). CDR1 is MNHNY, CDR2 SVGAGI, per germline (reference sequence). There are 15 residues in the CDR3. Trimming removed 2 bases at V and 0 bases at J, with 8 bases between.

This clone was counted once. This chain links TRBV4-3 with TRBJ2-7, with 7 nucleotides matching TRBD2. This CDR3 is 14 amino acids long. V was clipped by 3 bases and J by 1 base; unmatched bases: 3. CDR1 and CDR2 from the germline V gene are LGHNA and YSLEER. CDR3: CASSHAGESYEQYF. The CDR3 coding sequence is TGCGCCAGCAGCCACGCGGGGGAATCCTACGAGCAGTACTTC.

This chain joins TRBV19 and TRBJ1-1, with D possibly matching TRBD1 (5 bases). Germline loops: CDR1 LNHDA, CDR2 SQIVND (reference sequence). CDR3 size: 14 residues. V was cut by 10 bases and J by 6 bases, with 21 bases left in between. The CDR3 region has the DNA TGTGCCACCCATGAGCCAGGGCTTGTCGCTGAAGCTTTCTTT. Translation gives CATHEPGLVAEAFF.

The chain links TRBV28 to TRBJ1-2; D might be TRBD1 (6 bases). This CDR3 is built from 12 residues. The V gene's germline CDR1 is MDHEN and CDR2 SYDVKM. The V end was cut by 8 bases, the J end by 8 bases, with 15 bases between. CDR3 nucleotides: TGTGCCAGCTCGGAGGGGGGAAAAGGCTACACCTTC. Translating gives CASSEGGKGYTF.

This chain joins TRBV4-2 and TRBJ2-5; D perhaps matches TRBD1 (6 bases). The V gene lost 5 bases and the J gene lost 5 bases, with 18 bases spanning the gap. Looked up from germline, CDR1 is LGHNA and CDR2 is YNFKEQ. The CDR3 is 15 amino acids. CDR3 nucleotide sequence: TGTGCCAGCAGCTTCGCAGGGGTCAGGCGGGAGACCCAGTACTTC. Translated, it gives CASSFAGVRRETQYF.